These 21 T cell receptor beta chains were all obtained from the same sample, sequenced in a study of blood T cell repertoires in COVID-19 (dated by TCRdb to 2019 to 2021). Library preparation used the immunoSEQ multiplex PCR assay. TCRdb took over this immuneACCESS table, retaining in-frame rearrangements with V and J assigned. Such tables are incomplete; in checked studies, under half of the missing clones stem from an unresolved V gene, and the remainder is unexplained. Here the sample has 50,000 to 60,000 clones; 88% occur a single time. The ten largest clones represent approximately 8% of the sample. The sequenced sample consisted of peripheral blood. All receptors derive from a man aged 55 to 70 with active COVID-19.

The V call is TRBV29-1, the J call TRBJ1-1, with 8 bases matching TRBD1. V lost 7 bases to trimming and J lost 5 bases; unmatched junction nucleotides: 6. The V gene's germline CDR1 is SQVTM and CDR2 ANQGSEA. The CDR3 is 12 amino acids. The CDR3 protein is CSAFYRGTEAFF. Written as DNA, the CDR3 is TGCAGCGCTTTCTACAGGGGGACTGAAGCTTTCTTT.

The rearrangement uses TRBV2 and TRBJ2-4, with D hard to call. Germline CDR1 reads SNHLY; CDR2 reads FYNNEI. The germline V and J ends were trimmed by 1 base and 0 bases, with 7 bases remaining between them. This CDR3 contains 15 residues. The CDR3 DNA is TGTGCCAGCAGTGAAGTGGGCCTAGCCAAAAACATTCAGTACTTC. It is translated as CASSEVGLAKNIQYF.

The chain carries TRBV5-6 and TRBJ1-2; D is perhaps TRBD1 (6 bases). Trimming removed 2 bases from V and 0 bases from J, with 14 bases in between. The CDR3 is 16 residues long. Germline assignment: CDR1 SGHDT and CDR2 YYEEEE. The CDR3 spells CASSFLNREANYGYTF. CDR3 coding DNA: TGTGCCAGCAGCTTCCTCAACAGGGAAGCTAACTATGGCTACACCTTC.

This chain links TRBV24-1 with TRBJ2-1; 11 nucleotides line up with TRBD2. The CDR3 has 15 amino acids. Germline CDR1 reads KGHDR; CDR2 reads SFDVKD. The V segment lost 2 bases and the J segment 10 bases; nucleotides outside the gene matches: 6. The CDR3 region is CATSDSGLAGGEQFF. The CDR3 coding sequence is TGTGCCACCAGTGATTCAGGACTAGCGGGTGGGGAGCAGTTCTTC.

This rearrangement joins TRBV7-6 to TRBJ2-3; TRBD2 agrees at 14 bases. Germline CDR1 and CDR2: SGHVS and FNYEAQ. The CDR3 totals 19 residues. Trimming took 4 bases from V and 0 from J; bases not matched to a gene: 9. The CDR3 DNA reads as TGTGCCAGCAGCTCACCGGGACTAGCGGGAGTCTCTAGCACAGATACGCAGTATTTT. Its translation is CASSSPGLAGVSSTDTQYF.

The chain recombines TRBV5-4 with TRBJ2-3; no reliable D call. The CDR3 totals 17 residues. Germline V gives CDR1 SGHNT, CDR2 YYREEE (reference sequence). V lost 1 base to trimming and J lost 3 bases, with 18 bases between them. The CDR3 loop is CASSLYPDSFGTDTQYF. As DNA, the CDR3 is TGTGCCAGCAGCTTGTACCCTGATAGCTTCGGGACAGATACGCAGTATTTT.

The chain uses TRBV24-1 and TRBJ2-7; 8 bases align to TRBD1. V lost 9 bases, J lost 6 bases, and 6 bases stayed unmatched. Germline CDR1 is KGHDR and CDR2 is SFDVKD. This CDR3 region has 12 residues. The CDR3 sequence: CATRDRTGEQYF. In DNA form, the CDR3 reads TGTGCCACCCGGGACAGGACGGGCGAGCAGTACTTC.

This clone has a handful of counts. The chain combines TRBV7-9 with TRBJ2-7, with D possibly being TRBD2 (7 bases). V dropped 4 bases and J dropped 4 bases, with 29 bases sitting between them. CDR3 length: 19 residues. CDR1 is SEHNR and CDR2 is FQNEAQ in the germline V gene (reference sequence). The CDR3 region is CASSSPPGGGRGARYEQYF. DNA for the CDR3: TGTGCCAGCAGCTCCCCCCCTGGAGGGGGGAGGGGTGCGAGATACGAGCAGTACTTC.

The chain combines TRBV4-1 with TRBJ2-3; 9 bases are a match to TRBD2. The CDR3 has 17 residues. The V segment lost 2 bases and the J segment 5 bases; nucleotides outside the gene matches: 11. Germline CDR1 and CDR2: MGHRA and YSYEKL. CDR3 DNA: TGCGCCAGCAGCCAACCCGGGACTAGCAACAAGCGAGATACGCAGTATTTT. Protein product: CASSQPGTSNKRDTQYF.

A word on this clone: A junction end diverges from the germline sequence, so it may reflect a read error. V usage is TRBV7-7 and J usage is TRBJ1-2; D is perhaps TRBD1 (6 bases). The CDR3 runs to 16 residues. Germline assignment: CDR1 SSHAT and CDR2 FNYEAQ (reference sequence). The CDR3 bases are TGTGCTAGCAGCTTAGTGGGGGGCGGGAGGTACTATGGCTACACCTTC. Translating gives CASSLVGGGRYYGYTF.

CDR3 nucleotides: TGTGCCAGCAGTTTAGCGGGAGCGGAGACCCAGTACTTC. Its protein is CASSLAGAETQYF. The rearrangement links TRBV12-3 or TRBV12-4 to TRBJ2-5, with D possibly matching TRBD2 (5 bases). The V and J ends lost 0 bases and 5 bases respectively, with 7 bases between them. The CDR3 has 13 amino acids.

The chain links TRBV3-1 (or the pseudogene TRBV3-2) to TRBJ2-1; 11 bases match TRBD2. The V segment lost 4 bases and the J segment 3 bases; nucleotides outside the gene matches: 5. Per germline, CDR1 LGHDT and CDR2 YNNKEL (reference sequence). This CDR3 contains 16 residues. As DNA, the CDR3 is TGTGCCAGCAGCCCCCGGCTAGCGGGAGGCTACAATGAGCAGTTCTTC. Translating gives CASSPRLAGGYNEQFF.

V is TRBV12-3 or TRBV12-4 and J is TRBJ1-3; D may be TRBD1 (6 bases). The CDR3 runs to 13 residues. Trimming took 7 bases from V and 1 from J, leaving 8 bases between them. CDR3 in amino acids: CASTGQSGNTIYF. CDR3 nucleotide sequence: TGTGCCAGCACCGGACAGTCTGGAAACACCATATATTTT.

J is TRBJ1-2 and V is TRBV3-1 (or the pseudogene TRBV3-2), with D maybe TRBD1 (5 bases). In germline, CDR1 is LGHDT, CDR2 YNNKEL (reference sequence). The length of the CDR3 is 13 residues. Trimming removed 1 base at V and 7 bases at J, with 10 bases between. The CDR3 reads CASSQGGGFGYTF. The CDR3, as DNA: TGTGCCAGCAGCCAAGGGGGCGGATTTGGCTACACCTTC.

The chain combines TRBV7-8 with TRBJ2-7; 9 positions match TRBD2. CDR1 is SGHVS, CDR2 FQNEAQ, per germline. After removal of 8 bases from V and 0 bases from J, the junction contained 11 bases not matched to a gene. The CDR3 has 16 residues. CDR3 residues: CASPKHSGSSSYEQYF. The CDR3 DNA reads TGTGCCAGCCCAAAACATAGCGGGAGTAGCTCCTACGAGCAGTACTTC. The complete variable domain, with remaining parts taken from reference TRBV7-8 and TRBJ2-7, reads GAGVSQSPRYKVAKRGQDVALRCDPISGHVSLFWYQQALGQGPEFLTYFQNEAQLDKSGLPSDRFFAERPEGSVSTLKIQRTQQEDSAVYLCASPKHSGSSSYEQYFGPGTRLTVT.

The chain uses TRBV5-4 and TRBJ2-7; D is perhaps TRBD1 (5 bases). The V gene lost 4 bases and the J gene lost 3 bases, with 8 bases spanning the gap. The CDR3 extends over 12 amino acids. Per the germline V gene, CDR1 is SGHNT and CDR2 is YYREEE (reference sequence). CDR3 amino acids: CASSRDSYEQYF. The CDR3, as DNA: TGTGCCAGCAGCAGAGACAGCTACGAGCAGTACTTC.

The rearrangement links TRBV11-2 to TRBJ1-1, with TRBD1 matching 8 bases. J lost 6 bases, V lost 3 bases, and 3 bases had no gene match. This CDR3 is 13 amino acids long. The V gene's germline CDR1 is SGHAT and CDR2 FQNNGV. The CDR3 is CASSFGQGSEAFF. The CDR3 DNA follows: TGTGCCAGCAGCTTTGGACAGGGTTCTGAAGCTTTCTTT.

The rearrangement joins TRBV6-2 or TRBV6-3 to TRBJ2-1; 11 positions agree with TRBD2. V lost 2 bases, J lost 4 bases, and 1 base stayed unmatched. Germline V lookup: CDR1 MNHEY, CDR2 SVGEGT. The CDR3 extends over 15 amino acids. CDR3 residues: CASSYGTSGYNEQFF. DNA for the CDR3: TGTGCCAGCAGTTACGGGACTAGCGGTTACAATGAGCAGTTCTTC.

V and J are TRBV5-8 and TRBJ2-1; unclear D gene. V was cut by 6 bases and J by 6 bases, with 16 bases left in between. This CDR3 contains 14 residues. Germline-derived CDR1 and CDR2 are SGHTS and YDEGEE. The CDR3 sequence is CASKLQLSGNEQFF. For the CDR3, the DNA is TGTGCCAGCAAGTTACAGCTCTCTGGCAATGAGCAGTTCTTC.

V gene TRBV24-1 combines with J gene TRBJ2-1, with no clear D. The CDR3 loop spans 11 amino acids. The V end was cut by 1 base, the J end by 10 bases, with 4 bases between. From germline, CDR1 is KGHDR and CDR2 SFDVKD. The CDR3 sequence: CATSDFREQFF. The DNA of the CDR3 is TGTGCCACCAGTGATTTCAGGGAGCAGTTCTTC.

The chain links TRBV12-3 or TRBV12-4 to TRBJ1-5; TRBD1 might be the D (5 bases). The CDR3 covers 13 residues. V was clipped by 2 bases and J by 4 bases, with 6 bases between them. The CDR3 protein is CASSLRQNQPQHF. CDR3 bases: TGTGCCAGCAGTTTACGACAGAATCAGCCCCAGCATTTT.